The clone carrying this T cell receptor beta chain was observed a handful of times. What it binds is not known. The data derive from a study of CD8 T cells in ankylosing spondylitis. The study's findings and limits: Blood of patients with ankylosing spondylitis appeared to be characterized by a TCR beta motif of several highly homologous variants.

TCRdb re-derived calls from the 5' RACE reads in MiXCR, one entry per CDR3 protein. Altogether 500,000 or so distinct CDR3 sequences are present, approximately 5.3% being singletons, with the ten largest covering 3% to 4%. Germline V gives CDR1 SGHRS, CDR2 YFSETQ. Trimming took off 1 base at V and 2 bases at J, with 8 bases between the two ends. This CDR3 contains 14 residues. Material for sequencing was blood, either unsorted or a sorted T cell fraction (not recorded which). The source of this sequence is a male donor with ankylosing spondylitis. The J gene is TRBJ2-3, the V gene TRBV5-1; the D is unclear. This CDR3 reads CASSLSLPTDTQYF. The CDR3 nucleotides are TGCGCCAGCAGCTTGTCCCTTCCCACAGATACGCAGTATTTT.